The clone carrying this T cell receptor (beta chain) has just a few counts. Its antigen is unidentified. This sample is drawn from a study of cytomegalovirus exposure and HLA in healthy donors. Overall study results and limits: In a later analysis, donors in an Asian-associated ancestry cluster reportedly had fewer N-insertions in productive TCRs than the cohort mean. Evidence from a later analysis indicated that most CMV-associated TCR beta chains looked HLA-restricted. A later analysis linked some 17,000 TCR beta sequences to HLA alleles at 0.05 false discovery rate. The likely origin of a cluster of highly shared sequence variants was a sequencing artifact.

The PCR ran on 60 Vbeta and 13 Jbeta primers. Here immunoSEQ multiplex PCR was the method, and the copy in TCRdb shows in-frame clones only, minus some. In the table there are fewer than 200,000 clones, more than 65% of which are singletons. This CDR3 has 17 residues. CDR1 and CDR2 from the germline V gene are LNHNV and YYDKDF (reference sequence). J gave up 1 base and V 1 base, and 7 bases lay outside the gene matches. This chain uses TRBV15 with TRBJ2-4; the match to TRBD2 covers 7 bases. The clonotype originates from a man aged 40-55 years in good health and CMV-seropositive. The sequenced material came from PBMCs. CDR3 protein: CATSRGWEGSAKNIQYF. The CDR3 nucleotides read TGTGCCACCAGCAGAGGCTGGGAGGGATCGGCCAAAAACATTCAGTACTTC.